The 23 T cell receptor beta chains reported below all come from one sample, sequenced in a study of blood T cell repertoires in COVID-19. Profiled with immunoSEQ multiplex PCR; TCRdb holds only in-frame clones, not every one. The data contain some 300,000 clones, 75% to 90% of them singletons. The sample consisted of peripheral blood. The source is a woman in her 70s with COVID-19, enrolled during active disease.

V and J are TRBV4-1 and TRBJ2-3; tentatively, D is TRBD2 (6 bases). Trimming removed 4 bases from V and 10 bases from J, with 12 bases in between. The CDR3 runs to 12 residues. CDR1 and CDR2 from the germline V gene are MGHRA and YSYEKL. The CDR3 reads CASSPIGTAQYF. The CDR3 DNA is TGCGCCAGCAGCCCAATAGGGACTGCGCAGTATTTT.

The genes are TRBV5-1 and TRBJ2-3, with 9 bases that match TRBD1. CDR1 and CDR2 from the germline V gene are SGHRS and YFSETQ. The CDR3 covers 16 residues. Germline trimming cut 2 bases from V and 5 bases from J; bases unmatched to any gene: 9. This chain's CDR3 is CASSFSPGQGRDTQYF. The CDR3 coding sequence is TGCGCCAGCAGCTTTTCACCGGGACAGGGACGAGATACGCAGTATTTT.

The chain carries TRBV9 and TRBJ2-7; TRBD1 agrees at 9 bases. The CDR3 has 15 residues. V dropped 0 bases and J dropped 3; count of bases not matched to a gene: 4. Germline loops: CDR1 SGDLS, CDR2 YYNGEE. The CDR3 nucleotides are TGTGCCAGCAGCGTAGACCCGACAGGGGGCTACGAGCAGTACTTC. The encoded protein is CASSVDPTGGYEQYF.

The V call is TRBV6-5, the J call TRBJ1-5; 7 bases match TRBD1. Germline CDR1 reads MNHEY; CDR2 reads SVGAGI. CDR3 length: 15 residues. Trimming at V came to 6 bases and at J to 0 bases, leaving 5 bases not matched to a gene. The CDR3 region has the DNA TGTGCCAGCAGAAAAGGGACAGATAGCAATCAGCCCCAGCATTTT. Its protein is CASRKGTDSNQPQHF.

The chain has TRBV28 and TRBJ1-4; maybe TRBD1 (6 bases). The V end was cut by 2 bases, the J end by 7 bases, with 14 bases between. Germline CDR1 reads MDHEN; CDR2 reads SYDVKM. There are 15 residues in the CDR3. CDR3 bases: TGTGCCAGCAGTTTAATGGGGGCGCGCGGTGAAAAACTGTTTTTT. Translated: CASSLMGARGEKLFF.

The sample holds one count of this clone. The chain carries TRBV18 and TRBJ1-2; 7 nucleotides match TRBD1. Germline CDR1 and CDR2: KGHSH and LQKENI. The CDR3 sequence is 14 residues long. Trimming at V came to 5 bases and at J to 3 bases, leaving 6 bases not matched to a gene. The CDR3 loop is CASSSLGTDYGYTF. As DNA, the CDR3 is TGTGCCAGCTCATCATTAGGGACAGACTATGGCTACACCTTC.

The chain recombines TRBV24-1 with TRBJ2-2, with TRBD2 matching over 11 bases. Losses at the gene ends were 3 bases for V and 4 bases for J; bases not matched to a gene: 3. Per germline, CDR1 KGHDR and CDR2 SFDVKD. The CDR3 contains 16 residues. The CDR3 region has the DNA TGTGCCACCAGTGATGGACTAGCGGGCCTCACCGGGGAGCTGTTTTTT. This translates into CATSDGLAGLTGELFF.

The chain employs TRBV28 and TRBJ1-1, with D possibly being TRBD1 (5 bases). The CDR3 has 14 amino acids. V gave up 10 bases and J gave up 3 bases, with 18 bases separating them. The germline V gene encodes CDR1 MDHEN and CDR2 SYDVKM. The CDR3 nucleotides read TGTGCCACCCAGGAGGGAGGGGTGGACACTGAAGCTTTCTTT. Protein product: CATQEGGVDTEAFF.

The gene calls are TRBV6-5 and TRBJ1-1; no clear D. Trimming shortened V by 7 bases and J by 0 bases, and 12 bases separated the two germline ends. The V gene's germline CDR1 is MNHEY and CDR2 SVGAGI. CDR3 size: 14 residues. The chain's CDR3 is CASTKRGVNTEAFF. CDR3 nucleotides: TGTGCCAGCACTAAACGGGGAGTGAACACTGAAGCTTTCTTT.

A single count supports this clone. The CDR3 loop is CASRPTGTVNYGYTF. In DNA form, the CDR3 reads TGTGCCAGCAGGCCCACCGGGACAGTTAACTATGGCTACACCTTC. This sequence joins TRBV6-5 and TRBJ1-2, with 7 nucleotides matching TRBD1. CDR3 size: 15 residues. The junction had 8 bases not matched to a gene; V was cut back by 6 bases and J by 1 base. Germline V gene data show CDR1 as MNHEY and CDR2 as SVGAGI.

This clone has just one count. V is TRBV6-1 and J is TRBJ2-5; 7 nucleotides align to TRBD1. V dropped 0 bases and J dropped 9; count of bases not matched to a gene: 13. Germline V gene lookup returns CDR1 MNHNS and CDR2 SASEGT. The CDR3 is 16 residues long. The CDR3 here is CASSEALVDRAPAQYF. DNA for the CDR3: TGTGCCAGCAGTGAAGCGCTCGTCGACAGGGCCCCGGCCCAGTACTTC.

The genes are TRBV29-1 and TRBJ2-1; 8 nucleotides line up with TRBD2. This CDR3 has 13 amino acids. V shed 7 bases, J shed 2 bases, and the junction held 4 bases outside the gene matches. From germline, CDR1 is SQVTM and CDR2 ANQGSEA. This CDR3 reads CSAGGHAYNEQFF. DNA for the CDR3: TGCAGCGCGGGGGGGCATGCCTACAATGAGCAGTTCTTC.

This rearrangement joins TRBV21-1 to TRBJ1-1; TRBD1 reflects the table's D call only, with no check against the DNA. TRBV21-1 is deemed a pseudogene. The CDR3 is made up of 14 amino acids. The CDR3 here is CASKAPPGDTEAFF. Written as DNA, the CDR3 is TGTGCCAGCAAAGCCCCGCCAGGTGACACTGAAGCTTTCTTT.

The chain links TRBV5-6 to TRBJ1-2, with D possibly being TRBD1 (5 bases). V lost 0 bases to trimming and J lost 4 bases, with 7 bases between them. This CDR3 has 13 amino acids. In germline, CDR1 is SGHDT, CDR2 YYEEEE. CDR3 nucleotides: TGTGCCAGCAGCTTGGGACAGTCCTATGGCTACACCTTC. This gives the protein CASSLGQSYGYTF.

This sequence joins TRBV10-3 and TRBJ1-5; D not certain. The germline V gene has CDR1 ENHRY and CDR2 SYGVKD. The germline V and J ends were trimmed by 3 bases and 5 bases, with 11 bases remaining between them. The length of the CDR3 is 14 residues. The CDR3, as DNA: TGTGCCATCAGTGAACCGGGGTTTGATCAGCCCCAGCATTTT. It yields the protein CAISEPGFDQPQHF.

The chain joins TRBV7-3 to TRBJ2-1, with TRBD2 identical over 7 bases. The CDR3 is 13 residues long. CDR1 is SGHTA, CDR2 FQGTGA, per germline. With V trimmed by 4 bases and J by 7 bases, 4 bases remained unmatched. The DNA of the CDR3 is TGTGCCAGCAGCTCATCAGCGGGGAATGAGCAGTTCTTC. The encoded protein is CASSSSAGNEQFF.

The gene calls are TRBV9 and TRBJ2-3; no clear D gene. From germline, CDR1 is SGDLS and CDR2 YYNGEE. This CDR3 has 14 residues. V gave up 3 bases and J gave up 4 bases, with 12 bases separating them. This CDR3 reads CASSGLLMADTQYF. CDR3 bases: TGTGCCAGCAGCGGACTCCTGATGGCAGATACGCAGTATTTT.

The CDR3 DNA follows: TGTGCCAGCCCAGTTCGGAAAAGCGCCGCTAGCACAGATACGCAGTATTTT. This sequence encodes CASPVRKSAASTDTQYF. V usage is TRBV5-8 and J usage is TRBJ2-3, with no clear D. Germline assignment: CDR1 SGHTS and CDR2 YDEGEE. The CDR3 has 17 amino acids. With 7 bases removed from V and 0 bases from J, the gap between germline ends came to 21 bases.

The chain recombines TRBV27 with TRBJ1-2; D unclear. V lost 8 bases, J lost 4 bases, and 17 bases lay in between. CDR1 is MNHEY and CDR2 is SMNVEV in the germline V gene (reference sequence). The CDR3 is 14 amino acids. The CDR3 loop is CASGSAGNGYGYTF. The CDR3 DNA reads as TGTGCCAGCGGTAGTGCGGGTAACGGCTATGGCTACACCTTC.

CDR3 residues: CASRTGGIAGRTDTQYF. The DNA of the CDR3 is TGCGCCAGCCGCACCGGGGGGATAGCGGGGCGCACAGATACGCAGTATTTT. The rearrangement joins TRBV4-1 to TRBJ2-3, with 8 positions matching TRBD2. This CDR3 is built from 17 residues. V trimming: 8 bases; J trimming: 1 base; junction bases outside the gene matches: 14. Germline-derived CDR1 and CDR2 are MGHRA and YSYEKL.

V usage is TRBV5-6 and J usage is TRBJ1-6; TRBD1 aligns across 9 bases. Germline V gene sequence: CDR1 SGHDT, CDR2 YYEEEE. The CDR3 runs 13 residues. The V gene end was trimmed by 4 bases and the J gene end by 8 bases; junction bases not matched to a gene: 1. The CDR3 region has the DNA TGTGCCAGCAGCCGGGACAGGGATTCACCCCTCCACTTT. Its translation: CASSRDRDSPLHF.

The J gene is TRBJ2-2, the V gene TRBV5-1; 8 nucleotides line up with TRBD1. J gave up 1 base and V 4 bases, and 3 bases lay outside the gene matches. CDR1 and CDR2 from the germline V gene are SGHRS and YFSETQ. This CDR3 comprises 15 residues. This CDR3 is CASSADRGNTGELFF. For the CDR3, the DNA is TGCGCCAGCAGCGCCGACAGGGGGAACACCGGGGAGCTGTTTTTT.

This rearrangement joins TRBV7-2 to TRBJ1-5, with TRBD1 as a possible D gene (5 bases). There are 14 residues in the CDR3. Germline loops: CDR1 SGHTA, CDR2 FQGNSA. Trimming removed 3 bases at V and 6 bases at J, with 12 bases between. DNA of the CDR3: TGTGCCAGCAGCTTGGGCGGGGCGGCTCAGCCCCAGCATTTT. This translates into CASSLGGAAQPQHF.